This T cell receptor beta chain was identified during a study of beta chain features in type 1 diabetes. Germline V CDR1 and CDR2: SGHTA, FQGNSA. V was pared by 1 base and J by 5 bases, with 6 bases of the junction left unmatched. CDR3 length: 15 residues. Findings and limits, study-wide: In comparison with healthy donors, patients had naive, central memory and Treg TCRB repertoires that appeared more similar. The VDJ junctions of type 1 diabetes patients carried fewer insertions and more deletions.

What was sequenced were expressed TCRB transcripts, since all of the isolated RNA had been reverse transcribed. The assay was immunoSEQ multiplex PCR, and TCRdb's table has in-frame clones only and misses some. The table has a few hundred thousand clones, about 25% seen once; the top ten hold 3.5% to 4.5%. This clone came up a few times. Its target is not known. The receptor's source is a man aged 25-45 years in good health. The rearrangement joins TRBV7-2 to TRBJ2-7; 9 bases fit TRBD1. Sequencing was carried out using central memory CD4+ T cells from blood. Here the CDR3 reads CASSLEGTGKNEQYF. The CDR3 coding sequence is TGTGCCAGCAGCTTAGAGGGGACAGGGAAGAACGAGCAGTACTTC.